Following are 6 T cell receptor beta chains from one sample sequenced in a study of T cell repertoires in cytomegalovirus infection. Their cognate antigens are unknown. TCRdb re-called the reads with MiXCR, one entry per CDR3 protein. The sample includes hundreds of thousands of distinct CDR3 sequences, around a third of them seen just once. Material: cultured PBMCs, obtained from culture after CMV antigen stimulation. The receptors originated from a human donor in good health (CMV status not recorded). Some clones in this sample may be carry-over from other donors' samples.

This chain joins TRBV12-3 or TRBV12-4 and TRBJ1-2; D remains ambiguous. This CDR3 region has 13 residues. V lost 6 bases to trimming and J lost 6 bases, with 14 bases between them. The CDR3 bases are TGTGCCAGCAGAGGGCCCCCGACTAATGGCTACACCTTC. Encoded protein: CASRGPPTNGYTF.

This clonotype showed up just a few times. The chain couples TRBV11-2 to TRBJ1-6; D perhaps matches TRBD1 (5 bases). The CDR3 sequence is 13 residues long. V was cut by 7 bases and J by 10 bases, with 14 bases left in between. Germline V gives CDR1 SGHAT, CDR2 FQNNGV. In nucleotides, the CDR3 is TGTGCCAGCACGGGACTGGAGGTATCACCCCTCCACTTT. Amino acids: CASTGLEVSPLHF.

There are a few counts of this clonotype. CDR3 loop: CASRQPGQNTEAFF. The CDR3 DNA is TGTGCCAGCAGGCAGCCGGGACAGAACACTGAAGCTTTCTTT. J is TRBJ1-1 and V is TRBV12-3 or TRBV12-4; weak D call: TRBD1 (6 bases). V lost 6 bases, J lost 1 base, and 12 bases lay in between. The CDR3 loop spans 14 amino acids.

The V gene is TRBV20-1, the J gene TRBJ1-4; D gene ambiguous. The CDR3 runs 13 residues. From germline, CDR1 is DFQATT and CDR2 SNEGSKA (reference sequence). Trimming cost V 5 bases and J 5 bases, with 12 bases left between them. CDR3 region: CSASRAPNEKLFF. In nucleotides, the CDR3 is TGCAGTGCTTCCCGGGCCCCAAATGAAAAACTGTTTTTT.

This chain connects TRBV4-3 to TRBJ2-1; D not certain. Germline V CDR1 and CDR2: LGHNA, YSLEER. Trimming took 8 bases from V and 8 from J, leaving 10 bases between them. The CDR3 is 11 residues long. The CDR3 reads CASPRLDEQFF. CDR3 coding DNA: TGCGCCAGCCCCCGGTTGGATGAGCAGTTCTTC.

This rearrangement joins TRBV29-1 to TRBJ1-2; no definite D call. V was pared by 4 bases and J by 9 bases, with 18 bases between. Germline V gene data show CDR1 as SQVTM and CDR2 as ANQGSEA. CDR3 size: 13 residues. The CDR3 nucleotides read TGCAGCGTTGCTGGGTCTGGGGTATTGCGCTACACCTTC. Translated: CSVAGSGVLRYTF.